Detailed here is one TCR beta chain. Study processing details: Estimates of nucleated cell counts were drawn from the amplification of reference gene primers. The table came from immunoSEQ multiplex PCR; TCRdb's copy has only in-frame clones and leaves some out. V, J and clone size are taken as reported in that table, and D and trimming were inferred from the DNA itself. The sample lists approximately 170,000 clones, about 86% seen once, with over 7.5% in the top ten. The data derive from a study of blood T cell repertoires in COVID-19. Across the whole study: In each case, the material was cDNA or gDNA derived from T cells, B-cell-depleted T cells, or PBMCs.

CDR3 length: 15 residues. Germline lookup yields CDR1 SEHNR and CDR2 FQNEAQ (reference sequence). Trimming pared 5 bases from V and 2 bases from J, leaving 13 bases between. The source of this sequence is a man aged 45-60 years with active or convalescent COVID-19. The chain carries TRBV7-9 and TRBJ1-5, with D perhaps matching TRBD1 (5 bases). Sequenced sample: peripheral blood. The DNA of the CDR3 is TGTGCCAGCAGCCACGCGGGGGGGGGCAATCAGCCCCAGCATTTT. The encoded protein is CASSHAGGGNQPQHF. Using reference TRBV7-9 and TRBJ1-5 for the parts outside the CDR3, the full variable domain is DTGVSQNPRHKITKRGQNVTFRCDPISEHNRLYWYRQTLGQGPEFLTYFQNEAQLEKSRLLSDRFSAERPKGSFSTLEIQRTEQGDSAMYLCASSHAGGGNQPQHFGDGTRLSIL.